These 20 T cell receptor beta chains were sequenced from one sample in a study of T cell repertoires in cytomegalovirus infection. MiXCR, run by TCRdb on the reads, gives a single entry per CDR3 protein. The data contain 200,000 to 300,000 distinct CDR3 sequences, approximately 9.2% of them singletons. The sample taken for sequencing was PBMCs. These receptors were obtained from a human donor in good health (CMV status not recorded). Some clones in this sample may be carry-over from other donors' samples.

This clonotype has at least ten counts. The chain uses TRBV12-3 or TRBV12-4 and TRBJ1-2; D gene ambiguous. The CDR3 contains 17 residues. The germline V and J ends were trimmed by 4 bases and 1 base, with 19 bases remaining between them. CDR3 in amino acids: CASSSRELLSFNYGYTF. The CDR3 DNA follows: TGTGCCAGCAGTTCCCGGGAGTTGCTTTCTTTTAACTATGGCTACACCTTC.

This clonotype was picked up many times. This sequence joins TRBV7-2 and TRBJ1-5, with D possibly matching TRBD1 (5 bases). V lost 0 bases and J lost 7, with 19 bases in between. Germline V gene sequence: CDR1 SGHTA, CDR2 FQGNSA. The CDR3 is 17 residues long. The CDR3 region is CASSLALKGQGRQPQHF. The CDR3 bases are TGTGCCAGCAGCTTAGCCCTCAAGGGGCAGGGACGACAGCCCCAGCATTTT.

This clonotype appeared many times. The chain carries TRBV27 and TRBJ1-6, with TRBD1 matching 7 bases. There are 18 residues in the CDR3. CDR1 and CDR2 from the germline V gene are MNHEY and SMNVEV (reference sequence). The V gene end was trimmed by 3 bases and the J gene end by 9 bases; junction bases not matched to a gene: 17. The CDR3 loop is CASSFEPETGVSSSPLHF. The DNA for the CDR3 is TGTGCCAGCAGTTTTGAACCTGAAACAGGGGTGAGCAGTTCACCCCTCCACTTT.

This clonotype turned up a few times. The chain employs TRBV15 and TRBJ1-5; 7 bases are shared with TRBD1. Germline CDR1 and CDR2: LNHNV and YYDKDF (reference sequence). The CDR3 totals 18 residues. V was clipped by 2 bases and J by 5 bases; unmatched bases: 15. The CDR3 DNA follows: TGTGCCACCAGCAGACCGACACTACGACAGGGTAGTTATCAGCCCCAGCATTTT. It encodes CATSRPTLRQGSYQPQHF.

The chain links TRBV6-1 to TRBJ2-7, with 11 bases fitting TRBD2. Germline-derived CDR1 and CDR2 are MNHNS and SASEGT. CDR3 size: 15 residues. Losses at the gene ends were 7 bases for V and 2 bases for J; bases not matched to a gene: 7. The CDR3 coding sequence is TGTGCCAGCATTCGAAAGACTAGCGGGACCTACGAGCAGTACTTC. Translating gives CASIRKTSGTYEQYF.

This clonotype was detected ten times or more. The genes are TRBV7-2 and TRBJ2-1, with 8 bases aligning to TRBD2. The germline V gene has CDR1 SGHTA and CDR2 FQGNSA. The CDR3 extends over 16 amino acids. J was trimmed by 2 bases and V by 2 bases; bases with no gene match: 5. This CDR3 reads CASSLIKAGAYNEQFF. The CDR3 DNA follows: TGTGCCAGCAGCTTAATCAAAGCGGGGGCCTACAATGAGCAGTTCTTC.

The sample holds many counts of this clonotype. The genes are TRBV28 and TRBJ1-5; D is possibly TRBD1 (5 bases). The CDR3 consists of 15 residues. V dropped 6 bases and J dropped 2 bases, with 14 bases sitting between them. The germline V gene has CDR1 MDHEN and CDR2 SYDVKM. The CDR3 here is CASSTGGGGNQPQHF. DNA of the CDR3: TGTGCCAGCAGCACCGGGGGGGGAGGCAATCAGCCCCAGCATTTT.

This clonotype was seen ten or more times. CDR3 sequence (DNA): TGTGCCAGCGCCGGAGCGGGAGCCTCCTACGAGCAGTACTTC. It translates to CASAGAGASYEQYF. This chain joins TRBV6-2 or TRBV6-3 and TRBJ2-7; 8 bases agree with TRBD2. The germline gives CDR1 MNHEY, CDR2 SVGEGT. Trimming cost V 8 bases and J 0 bases; bases outside gene matches: 6. The CDR3 has 14 residues.

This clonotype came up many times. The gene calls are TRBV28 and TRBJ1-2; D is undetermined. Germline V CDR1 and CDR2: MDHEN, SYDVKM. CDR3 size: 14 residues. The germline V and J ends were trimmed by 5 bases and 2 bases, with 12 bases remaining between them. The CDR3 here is CASSQPVMNYGYTF. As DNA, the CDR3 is TGTGCCAGCAGTCAACCAGTTATGAACTATGGCTACACCTTC.

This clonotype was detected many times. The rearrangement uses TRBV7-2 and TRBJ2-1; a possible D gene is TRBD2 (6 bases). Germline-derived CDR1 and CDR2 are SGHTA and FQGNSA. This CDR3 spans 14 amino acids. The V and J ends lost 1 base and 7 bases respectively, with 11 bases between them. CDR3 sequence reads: CASSLGSGYNEQFF. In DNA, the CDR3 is TGTGCCAGCAGCTTAGGTAGCGGATATAATGAGCAGTTCTTC.

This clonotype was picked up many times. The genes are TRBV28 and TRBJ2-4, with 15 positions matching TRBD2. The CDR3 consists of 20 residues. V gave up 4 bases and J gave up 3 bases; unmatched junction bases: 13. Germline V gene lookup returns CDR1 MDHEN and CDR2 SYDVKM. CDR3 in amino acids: CASSSYRTSGGAWDKNIQYF. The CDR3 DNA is TGTGCCAGCAGTTCCTATAGGACTAGCGGGGGGGCATGGGACAAAAACATTCAGTACTTC. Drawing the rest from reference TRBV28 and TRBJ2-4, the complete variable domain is DVKVTQSSRYLVKRTGEKVFLECVQDMDHENMFWYRQDPGLGLRLIYFSYDVKMKEKGDIPEGYSVSREKKERFSLILESASTNQTSMYLCASSSYRTSGGAWDKNIQYFGAGTRLSVL.

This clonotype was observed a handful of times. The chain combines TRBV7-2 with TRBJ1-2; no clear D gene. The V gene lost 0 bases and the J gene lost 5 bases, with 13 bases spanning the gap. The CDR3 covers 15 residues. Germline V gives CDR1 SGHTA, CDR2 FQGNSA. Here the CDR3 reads CASSLAPNRLYGYTF. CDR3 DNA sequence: TGTGCCAGCAGCTTAGCGCCCAATAGGTTATATGGCTACACCTTC.

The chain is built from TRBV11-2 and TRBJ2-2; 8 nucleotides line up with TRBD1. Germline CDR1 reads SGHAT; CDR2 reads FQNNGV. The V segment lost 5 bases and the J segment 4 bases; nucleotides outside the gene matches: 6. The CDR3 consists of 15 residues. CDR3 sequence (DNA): TGTGCCAGCAGCGGCCGACAGGGGAGCACCGGGGAGCTGTTTTTT. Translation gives CASSGRQGSTGELFF.

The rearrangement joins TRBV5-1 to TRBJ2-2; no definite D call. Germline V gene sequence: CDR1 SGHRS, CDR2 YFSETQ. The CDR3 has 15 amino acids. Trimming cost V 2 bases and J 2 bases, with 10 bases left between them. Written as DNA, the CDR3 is TGCGCCAGCAGCTTAAAAGCCGGCAACACCGGGGAGCTGTTTTTT. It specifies CASSLKAGNTGELFF.

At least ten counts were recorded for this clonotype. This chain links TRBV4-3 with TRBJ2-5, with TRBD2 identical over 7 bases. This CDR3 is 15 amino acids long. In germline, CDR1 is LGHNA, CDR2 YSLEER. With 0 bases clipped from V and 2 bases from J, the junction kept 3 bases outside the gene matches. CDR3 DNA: TGCGCCAGCAGCCAAGAAGGGGACTATCAAGAGACCCAGTACTTC. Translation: CASSQEGDYQETQYF.

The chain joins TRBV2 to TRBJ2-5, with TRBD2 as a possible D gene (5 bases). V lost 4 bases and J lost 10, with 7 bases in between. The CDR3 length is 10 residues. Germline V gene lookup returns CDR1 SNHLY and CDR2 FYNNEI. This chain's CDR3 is CASSGGDQYF. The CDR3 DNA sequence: TGTGCCAGCAGTGGGGGAGACCAGTACTTC. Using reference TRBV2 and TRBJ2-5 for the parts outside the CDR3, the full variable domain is EPEVTQTPSHQVTQMGQEVILRCVPISNHLYFYWYRQILGQKVEFLVSFYNNEISEKSEIFDDQFSVERPDGSNFTLKIRSTKLEDSAMYFCASSGGDQYFGPGTRLLVL.

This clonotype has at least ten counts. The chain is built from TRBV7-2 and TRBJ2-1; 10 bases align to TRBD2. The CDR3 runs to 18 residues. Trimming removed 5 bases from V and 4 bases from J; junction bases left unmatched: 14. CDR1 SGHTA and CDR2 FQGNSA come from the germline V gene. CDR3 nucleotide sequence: TGTGCCAGCAGCCGATTAGGTCCAGCGGGGGGGGTATACAATGAGCAGTTCTTC. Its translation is CASSRLGPAGGVYNEQFF.

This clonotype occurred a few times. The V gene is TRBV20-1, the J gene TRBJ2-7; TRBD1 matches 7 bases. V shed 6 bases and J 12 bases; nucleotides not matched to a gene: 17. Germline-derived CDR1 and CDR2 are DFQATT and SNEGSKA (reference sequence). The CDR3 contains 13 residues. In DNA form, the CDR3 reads TGCAGTGCGTTTTGGGACAGAGAAAACACGGGGTACTTC. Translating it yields CSAFWDRENTGYF.

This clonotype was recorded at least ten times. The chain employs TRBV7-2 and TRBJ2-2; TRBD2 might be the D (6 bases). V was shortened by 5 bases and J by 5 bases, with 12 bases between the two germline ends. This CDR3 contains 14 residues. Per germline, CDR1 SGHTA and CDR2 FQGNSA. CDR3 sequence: CASSTIAETGELFF. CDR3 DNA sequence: TGTGCCAGCAGCACTATAGCGGAGACCGGGGAGCTGTTTTTT.

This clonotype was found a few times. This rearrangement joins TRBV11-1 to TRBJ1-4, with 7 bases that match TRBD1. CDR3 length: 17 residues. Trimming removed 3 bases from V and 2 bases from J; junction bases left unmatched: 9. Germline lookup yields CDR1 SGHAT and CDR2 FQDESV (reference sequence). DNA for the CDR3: TGTGCCAGCAGCTTGGGGCGACAGGGCTCGACTAATGAAAAACTGTTTTTT. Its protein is CASSLGRQGSTNEKLFF.